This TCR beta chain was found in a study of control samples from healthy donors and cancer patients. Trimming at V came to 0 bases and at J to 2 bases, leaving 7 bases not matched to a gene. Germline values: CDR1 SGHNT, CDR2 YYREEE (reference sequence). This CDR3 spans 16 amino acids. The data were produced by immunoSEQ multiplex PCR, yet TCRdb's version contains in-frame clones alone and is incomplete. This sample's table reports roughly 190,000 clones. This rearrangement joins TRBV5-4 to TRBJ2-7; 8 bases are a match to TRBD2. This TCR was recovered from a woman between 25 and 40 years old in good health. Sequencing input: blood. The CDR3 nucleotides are TGTGCCAGCAGCTTGGAGTTGGCGGGGGGAACCTACGAGCAGTACTTC. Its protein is CASSLELAGGTYEQYF.